The rows below give T cell receptor beta chains drawn from one sample of a study of cytomegalovirus exposure and HLA in healthy donors. TCRdb keeps only in-frame clones here, not all; method: immunoSEQ multiplex PCR. Among around 82,000 clones listed, over 70% were seen once. The source material was PBMCs. The receptor set was obtained from a male donor in good health and CMV-seropositive. Both conserved end residues are part of each CDR3. Fields, in order: V gene, J gene, CDR3 protein.

TRBV19	TRBJ1-2	CASSPLSWAFDGYTF
TRBV11-2	TRBJ2-7	CASSSNIDTTYEQYF
TRBV7-9	TRBJ1-5	CASSSKGQGNQPQHF
TRBV11-2	TRBJ2-1	CASSPGQNEQFF
TRBV28	TRBJ1-1	CASSYLDLLWYTEAFF
TRBV7-2	TRBJ1-6	CASSLGQGSSPLHF
TRBV4-2	TRBJ2-1	CASSHGDLLTYNEQFF
TRBV7-2	TRBJ2-7	CASSTGTGSEQYF
TRBV19	TRBJ2-1	CASSIDGQVRSSYNEQFF
TRBV6-5	TRBJ1-6	CASRQGAYSPLHF
TRBV7-9	TRBJ2-7	CASSLGADRSPNQYF
TRBV18	TRBJ2-7	CASSPGEAYEQYF
TRBV10-3	TRBJ2-3	CAISEGFGTGGFNVQYF
TRBV29-1	TRBJ1-1	CSVARANTEAFF
TRBV19	TRBJ2-7	CASGPAWTSNYEQYF
TRBV14	TRBJ2-7	CASSRGRSSYEQYF
TRBV5-4	TRBJ1-6	CASRQVPNSPLHF
TRBV4-2	TRBJ1-2	CASSQEGRQGHSGYTF
TRBV18	TRBJ1-2	CASSPEGAGANYGYTF
TRBV25-1	TRBJ1-5	CASSGQGNQPQHF
TRBV19	TRBJ2-6	CASSIGGRGANVLTF
TRBV19	TRBJ1-1	CASTGVTEAFF
TRBV30	TRBJ2-1	CAWSVRGRGSGEQFF
TRBV27	TRBJ2-2	CASSSQGSGELFF
TRBV18	TRBJ2-3	CASSLAKYTDTQYF
TRBV20-1	TRBJ1-2	CSAPPGGGYTF
TRBV10-2	TRBJ1-5	CASSESGGNQPQHF
TRBV28	TRBJ1-6	CASGQAVNSPLHF
TRBV5-4	TRBJ2-7	CASSLRDRVYEQYF
TRBV7-9	TRBJ2-4	CASSLSSGQAELAKNIQYF
TRBV6-6	TRBJ1-6	CASRNRVENSPLHF
TRBV30	TRBJ1-5	CAWSKTGGHQPQHF
TRBV5-6	TRBJ1-1	CASTGPRDTEAFF
TRBV5-1	TRBJ2-5	CASSPGGQGVQEQYF
TRBV15	TRBJ2-2	CATSRGRGHGGELFF
TRBV25-1	TRBJ2-6	CASSDNPQVSGANVLTF
TRBV6-5	TRBJ1-2	CASRVQGASGYGYTF
TRBV7-9	TRBJ1-4	CASSTGSGGGEKLFF
TRBV29-1	TRBJ1-2	CSVEMGGSDGYTF
TRBV7-9	TRBJ1-5	CASSLGQGGYQPQHF
TRBV6-4	TRBJ2-3	CASSDGGPTDTQYF
TRBV7-2	TRBJ1-4	CASSLGGQGHEKLFF
TRBV5-4	TRBJ2-1	CASSRPELAGGGEQFF
TRBV6-5	TRBJ2-7	CASSRGLHSYEQYF
TRBV5-6	TRBJ2-3	CASSFSPPDTQYF
TRBV2	TRBJ2-2	CASSFVQATGELFF
TRBV9	TRBJ2-3	CASSVGSTDTQYF
TRBV28	TRBJ1-1	CASRPGQNTEAFF
TRBV19	TRBJ2-5	CASSWGTSGHETQYF
TRBV28	TRBJ1-2	CASSSGTGGYGYTF
TRBV6-1	TRBJ1-1	CASSTANTEAFF
TRBV29-1	TRBJ2-1	CSVEGLAGDNEQFF
TRBV10-3	TRBJ1-1	CAIREDRGLTEAFF
TRBV14	TRBJ1-1	CASSVTGRRAEAFF